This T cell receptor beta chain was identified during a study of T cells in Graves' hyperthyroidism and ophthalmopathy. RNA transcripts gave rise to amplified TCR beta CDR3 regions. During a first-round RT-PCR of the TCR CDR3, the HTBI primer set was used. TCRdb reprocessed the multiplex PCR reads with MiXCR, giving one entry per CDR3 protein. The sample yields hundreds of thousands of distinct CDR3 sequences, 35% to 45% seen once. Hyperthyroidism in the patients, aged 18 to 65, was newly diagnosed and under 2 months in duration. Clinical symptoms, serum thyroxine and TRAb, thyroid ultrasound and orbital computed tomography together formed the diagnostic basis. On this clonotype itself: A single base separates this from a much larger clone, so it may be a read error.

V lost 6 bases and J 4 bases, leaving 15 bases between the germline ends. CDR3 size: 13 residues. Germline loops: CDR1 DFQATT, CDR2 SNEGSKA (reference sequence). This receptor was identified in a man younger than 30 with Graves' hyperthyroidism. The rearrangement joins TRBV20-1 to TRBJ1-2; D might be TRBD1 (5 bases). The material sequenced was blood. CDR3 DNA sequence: TGCAGTGCCGTTGGGGGAAATAGCTATGGCTACACCTTC. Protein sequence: CSAVGGNSYGYTF.